This T cell receptor beta chain was observed in a study of immune heterogeneity within non-small cell lung tumors. About the research overall: The composition of the tumors was a handful of squamous cell carcinomas, roughly eleven non-squamous carcinomas and 1 not otherwise specified.

This CDR3 contains 16 residues. V lost 3 bases to trimming and J lost 7 bases; unmatched junction nucleotides: 6. Germline V gene data show CDR1 as MNHNS and CDR2 as SASEGT. A first 10-cycle multiplex round used 32 V-gene and 13 J-gene primers on TCR beta CDR3. TCRdb re-derived calls from the multiplex PCR reads in MiXCR, one entry per CDR3 protein. The data contain about 4,600 distinct CDR3 sequences, about 34% of them singletons. Bulk tumor genomic DNA constituted the template, at about 600 ng per sample. Surgeons took several biopsies per primary tumor, spaced far apart, during surgery. Those enrolled were patients newly diagnosed with untreated non-small cell lung cancer and undergoing curative surgery. Concerning this clonotype: Its matching antigen is unknown.

The study's findings and limits: Significant yet moderate, the positive correlation between local T-cell clonality and local tumor mutational burden reached an R of about 0.34. Site-unique high-frequency clones occurred alongside identical dominant CDR3 beta clonotypes that recurred across tumor sites within a patient.

The genes are TRBV6-1 and TRBJ2-1, with 13 bases lining up with TRBD2. The sample was lung tumor tissue. This clonotype originated in a woman aged 45-60 years with non-small cell lung cancer. Written as DNA, the CDR3 is TGTGCCAGCAGTGACGGACTAGCGGGAGTAGGAAATGAGCAGTTCTTC. As protein: CASSDGLAGVGNEQFF.